This T cell receptor (beta chain) was recovered during a study of cytomegalovirus exposure and HLA in healthy donors. Findings and limits, study-wide: Over 150 TCR beta chains were listed as cytomegalovirus-associated. Analysis was carried out at a later point, and it linked a missense DCLRE1C variant to TCR beta V- and J-gene trimming.

This CDR3 has 14 amino acids. V shed 1 base and J 6 bases; nucleotides not matched to a gene: 3. CDR1 is SGDLS and CDR2 is YYNGEE in the germline V gene. The PCR was carried out with 60 Vbeta primers and 13 Jbeta primers. Profiling relied on immunoSEQ multiplex PCR, and the TCRdb table lists in-frame clones only, not all of them. The sample holds some 160,000 clones, approximately 79% seen once. As for this clone: Its matching antigen is unknown.

The clonotype comes from a woman aged 40 to 49 in good health and CMV-seronegative. V gene TRBV9 combines with J gene TRBJ2-1; 8 bases are a match to TRBD2. Sequenced material: PBMCs. The CDR3 spells CASSVTGLANEQFF. The CDR3 region has the DNA TGTGCCAGCAGCGTAACCGGACTAGCCAATGAGCAGTTCTTC.